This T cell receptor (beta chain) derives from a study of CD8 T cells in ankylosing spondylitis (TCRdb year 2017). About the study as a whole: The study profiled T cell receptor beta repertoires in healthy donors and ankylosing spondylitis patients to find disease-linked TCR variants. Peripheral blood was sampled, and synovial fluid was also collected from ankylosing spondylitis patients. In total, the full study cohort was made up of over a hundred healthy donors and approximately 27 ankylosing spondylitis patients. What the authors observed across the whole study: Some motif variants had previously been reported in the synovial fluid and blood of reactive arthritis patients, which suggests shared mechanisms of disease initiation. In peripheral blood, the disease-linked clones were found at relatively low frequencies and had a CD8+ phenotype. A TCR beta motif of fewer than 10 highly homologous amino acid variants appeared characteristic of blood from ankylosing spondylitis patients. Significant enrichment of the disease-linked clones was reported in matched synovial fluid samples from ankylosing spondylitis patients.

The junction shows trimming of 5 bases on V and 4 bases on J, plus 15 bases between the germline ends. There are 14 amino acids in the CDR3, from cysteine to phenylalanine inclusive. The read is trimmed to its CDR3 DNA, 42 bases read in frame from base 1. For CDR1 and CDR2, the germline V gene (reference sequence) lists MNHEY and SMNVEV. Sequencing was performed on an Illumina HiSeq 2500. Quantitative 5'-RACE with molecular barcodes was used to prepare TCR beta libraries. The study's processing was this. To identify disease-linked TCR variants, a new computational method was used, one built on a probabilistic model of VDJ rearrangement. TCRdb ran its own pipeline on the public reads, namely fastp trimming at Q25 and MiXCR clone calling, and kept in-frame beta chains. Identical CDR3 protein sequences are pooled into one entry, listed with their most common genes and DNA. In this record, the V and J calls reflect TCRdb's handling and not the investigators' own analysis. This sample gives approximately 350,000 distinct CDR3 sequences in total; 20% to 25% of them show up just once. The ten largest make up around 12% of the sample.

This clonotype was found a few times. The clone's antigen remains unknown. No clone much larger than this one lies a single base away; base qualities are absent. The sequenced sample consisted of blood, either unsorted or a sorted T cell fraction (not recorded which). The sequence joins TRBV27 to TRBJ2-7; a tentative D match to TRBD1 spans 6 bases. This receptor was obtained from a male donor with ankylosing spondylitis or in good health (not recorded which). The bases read TGTGCCAGCAGTCCCCAGGCAGGGGCGTACGAGCAGTACTTC. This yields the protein CASSPQAGAYEQYF.